Listed below are T cell receptor beta chains from one sample, sequenced in a study of radiation and T cells in renal cell carcinoma. Data came from immunoSEQ multiplex PCR; TCRdb stores just in-frame clones and leaves some out. The sample includes 130,000 to 150,000 clones, 75% to 90% of them seen just once. Sequencing was performed on blood, taken from a patient whose treatment included radiotherapy and nephrectomy. Receptors were obtained from a woman in her forties or fifties with renal cell carcinoma. The CDR3 runs from the conserved cysteine through the conserved F or W. Fields, in order: J gene, clone size, V gene, D gene, CDR3 DNA, CDR3 protein. A D gene is named only where the DNA matches it firmly. A row's size may be missing; if present it is once, few, many or a size class.

J: TRBJ2-5
size: .
V: TRBV19
D: TRBD2
DNA: TGTGCCAGTAGCTCTAGCGGGGGCCAAGAGACCCAGTACTTC
CDR3: CASSSSGGQETQYF

J: TRBJ2-3
size: .
V: TRBV4-3
D: .
DNA: TGCGCCAGCAGCCAAATAAAGACTGGGGGCGCAGATACGCAGTATTTT
CDR3: CASSQIKTGGADTQYF

J: TRBJ2-7
size: .
V: TRBV5-6
D: .
DNA: TGTGCCAGCAGCTTGGGCCAGAACGACGAGCAGTACTTC
CDR3: CASSLGQNDEQYF

J: TRBJ2-2
size: .
V: TRBV5-5
D: .
DNA: TGTGCCAGCAGCCGCTCGGCCTCAGGCACCGGGGAGCTGTTTTTT
CDR3: CASSRSASGTGELFF

J: TRBJ2-3
size: .
V: TRBV30
D: TRBD2
DNA: TGTGCCTGGAGTGAGGGGGTAGCGGGGGTCGATACGCAGTATTTT
CDR3: CAWSEGVAGVDTQYF

J: TRBJ1-5
size: .
V: TRBV6-6
D: .
DNA: TGTGCCAGCACTCCCTGGGGAAATCAGCCCCAGCATTTT
CDR3: CASTPWGNQPQHF

J: TRBJ2-7
size: .
V: TRBV7-2
D: .
DNA: TGTGCCAGCAGCTTAGTTCAGGGGTCCTACGAGCAGTACTTC
CDR3: CASSLVQGSYEQYF

J: TRBJ2-1
size: .
V: TRBV4-1
D: .
DNA: TGCGCCAGCAGCCAGGTCCGACCCCCAGGGACGACCTACAATGAGCAGTTCTTC
CDR3: CASSQVRPPGTTYNEQFF

J: TRBJ1-1
size: .
V: TRBV7-8
D: .
DNA: TGTGCCAGCAGCCCCGCTATGAGGGGATCGGGCACTGAAGCTTTCTTT
CDR3: CASSPAMRGSGTEAFF

J: TRBJ2-3
size: .
V: TRBV18
D: .
DNA: TGTGCCAGCTCACCAGGGGTCGGGGATACGCAGTATTTT
CDR3: CASSPGVGDTQYF

J: TRBJ1-1
size: .
V: TRBV27
D: .
DNA: TGTGCCGCGGGACTGTCAGTCCTGGGCAACACTGAAGCTTTCTTT
CDR3: CAAGLSVLGNTEAFF

J: TRBJ2-2
size: .
V: TRBV5-6
D: .
DNA: TGTGCCAGCAGCTTGGGGTGGGGCTCGGTATCAACCGGGGAGCTGTTTTTT
CDR3: CASSLGWGSVSTGELFF

J: TRBJ1-2
size: .
V: TRBV19
D: .
DNA: TGTGCCAGTAGTACCTGGGGGCAGGGCTATGGCTACACCTTC
CDR3: CASSTWGQGYGYTF

J: TRBJ1-4
size: .
V: TRBV7-9
D: .
DNA: TGTGCCAGCAGATCAGGGGTGGAAAAACTGTTTTTT
CDR3: CASRSGVEKLFF

J: TRBJ1-5
size: few
V: TRBV7-9
D: TRBD1
DNA: TGTGCCAGCAGCCGACAGGGGGTGAATCAGCCCCAGCATTTT
CDR3: CASSRQGVNQPQHF

J: TRBJ1-5
size: .
V: TRBV7-2
D: .
DNA: TGTGCCAGCAGCCCCTACAGGGAAGTCCAGCCCCAGCATTTT
CDR3: CASSPYREVQPQHF

J: TRBJ1-5
size: .
V: TRBV6-6
D: .
DNA: TGTGCCAGCAGTTACGGTTGGGCGGGGGCTCAGCCCCAGCATTTT
CDR3: CASSYGWAGAQPQHF

J: TRBJ1-2
size: .
V: TRBV10-3
D: .
DNA: TGTGCCATCAGGGGGGAAGCAGCCCAGCGGTATGGCTACACCTTC
CDR3: CAIRGEAAQRYGYTF

J: TRBJ2-5
size: .
V: TRBV27
D: .
DNA: TGTGCCAGCCAATCCCGGGACGAATGGACCCAGTACTTC
CDR3: CASQSRDEWTQYF

J: TRBJ2-3
size: .
V: TRBV4-1
D: .
DNA: TGCGCCAGCAGCCGACCACCGACAGATACGCAGTATTTT
CDR3: CASSRPPTDTQYF

J: TRBJ2-5
size: .
V: TRBV19
D: .
DNA: TGTGCCAGTAGTATCGGTAAGACAACCAGCAAACAAGAGACCCAGTACTTC
CDR3: CASSIGKTTSKQETQYF

J: TRBJ2-1
size: .
V: TRBV7-2
D: TRBD1
DNA: TGTGCCAGCAGTCCTACAGGGGGCCTTGAGCAGTTCTTC
CDR3: CASSPTGGLEQFF

J: TRBJ1-2
size: .
V: TRBV4-1
D: TRBD1
DNA: TGCGCCAGCAGCCAAGATCCGATCGGACAGGGCGACCCTAACTATGGCTACACCTTC
CDR3: CASSQDPIGQGDPNYGYTF

J: TRBJ2-1
size: .
V: TRBV18
D: TRBD1
DNA: TGTGCCAGCTCACCCGGGACAGGGGATTTCGAGTTCTTC
CDR3: CASSPGTGDFEFF

J: TRBJ1-5
size: .
V: TRBV7-8
D: .
DNA: TGTGCCAGCAGCAACCGACGGGGGGCGAACAATCAGCCCCAGCATTTT
CDR3: CASSNRRGANNQPQHF

J: TRBJ1-5
size: .
V: TRBV6-5
D: .
DNA: TGTGCCAGCAGTCGCTCGGGACATCAGCCCCAGCATTTT
CDR3: CASSRSGHQPQHF

J: TRBJ2-3
size: .
V: TRBV14
D: .
DNA: TGTGCCAGCAGTGAATTTGGACGGAACACAGATACGCAGTATTTT
CDR3: CASSEFGRNTDTQYF

J: TRBJ2-4
size: .
V: TRBV28
D: .
DNA: TGTGCCAGCAGTTTACCAGGGGCGGCCAAAAACATTCAGTACTTC
CDR3: CASSLPGAAKNIQYF

J: TRBJ2-7
size: .
V: TRBV2
D: .
DNA: TGTGCCAGCAGTGAAAGGGCGTACGAGCAGTACTTC
CDR3: CASSERAYEQYF

J: TRBJ1-2
size: .
V: TRBV10-2
D: .
DNA: TGCGCCAGCAGCCCCGGGGTTGACAACAACAATGGCTACACCTTC
CDR3: CASSPGVDNNNGYTF

J: TRBJ2-2
size: .
V: TRBV6-1
D: .
DNA: TGTGCCAGCAGTCCACCGGGGGGCGTGGGGGAGCTGTTTTTT
CDR3: CASSPPGGVGELFF

J: TRBJ2-7
size: once
V: TRBV6-5
D: .
DNA: TGTGCCAGCAGTTCGCCGACGAATTACGAGCAGTACTTC
CDR3: CASSSPTNYEQYF

J: TRBJ1-1
size: .
V: TRBV6-5
D: .
DNA: TGTGCCAGCAGAACGGGACGGATCACTGAAGCTTTCTTT
CDR3: CASRTGRITEAFF

J: TRBJ2-7
size: .
V: TRBV30
D: TRBD1
DNA: TGTGCCTGGAGTGCCTTCTCGACAGGGGGTAGTGACGAGCAGTACTTC
CDR3: CAWSAFSTGGSDEQYF

J: TRBJ2-5
size: .
V: TRBV7-2
D: TRBD2
DNA: TGTGCCAGCAGCCCCCGAGTTAGCGGGGGGGGGCTTGAGACCCAGTACTTC
CDR3: CASSPRVSGGGLETQYF

J: TRBJ1-3
size: .
V: TRBV6-6
D: .
DNA: TGTGCCAGCAGTTACCCCAGGCGCTCTGGAAACACCATATATTTT
CDR3: CASSYPRRSGNTIYF

J: TRBJ2-5
size: .
V: TRBV7-9
D: .
DNA: TGTGCCAGCAGCTTACTCGCGGAGACCCAGTACTTC
CDR3: CASSLLAETQYF

J: TRBJ2-7
size: .
V: TRBV19
D: .
DNA: TGTGCCAGTAGTATCCGGCTACTCTACGAGCAGTACTTC
CDR3: CASSIRLLYEQYF

J: TRBJ1-5
size: few
V: TRBV30
D: .
DNA: TGTGCCTGGAGTGTAACGGGTGTTGCGAAGCCCCAGCATTTT
CDR3: CAWSVTGVAKPQHF

J: TRBJ2-3
size: .
V: TRBV10-3
D: .
DNA: TGTGCCATCAAGGCAGTCGGGGGGCAGGCAGATACGCAGTATTTT
CDR3: CAIKAVGGQADTQYF

J: TRBJ2-7
size: .
V: TRBV19
D: TRBD1
DNA: TGTGCCAGTAAAAATGGACAGGGTGGTAACGAGCAGTACTTC
CDR3: CASKNGQGGNEQYF

J: TRBJ2-3
size: once
V: TRBV5-1
D: .
DNA: TGCGCCAGCAGAGGGTCGGACCTCACAGATACGCAGTATTTT
CDR3: CASRGSDLTDTQYF

J: TRBJ2-1
size: .
V: TRBV6-1
D: .
DNA: TGTGCCAGCAGTGAAAGGGCGGAGTCCTACAATGAGCAGTTCTTC
CDR3: CASSERAESYNEQFF

J: TRBJ1-3
size: .
V: TRBV5-1
D: TRBD1
DNA: TGCGCCAGCAGCGGTACGACAGGGGGCGAGAGTAACACCATATATTTT
CDR3: CASSGTTGGESNTIYF

J: TRBJ2-1
size: .
V: TRBV6-6
D: .
DNA: TGTGCCAGCAGTTACCTAGGAGGGGGCGCCTACAATGAGCAGTTCTTC
CDR3: CASSYLGGGAYNEQFF

J: TRBJ1-1
size: .
V: TRBV7-2
D: .
DNA: TGTGCCAGCAGCCCCGGGTCCCGGGAACGAGCTTTCTTT
CDR3: CASSPGSRERAFF

J: TRBJ1-1
size: .
V: TRBV19
D: .
DNA: TGTGCCAGTAGTGCCTCGTGGGGCACTGAAGCTTTCTTT
CDR3: CASSASWGTEAFF

J: TRBJ1-5
size: once
V: TRBV5-6
D: .
DNA: TGTGCCAGCAGCTTTGGGGGGAGATATCAGCCCCAGCATTTT
CDR3: CASSFGGRYQPQHF

J: TRBJ1-1
size: .
V: TRBV5-1
D: .
DNA: TGCGCCAGCAGCTTTACAGGGAACACTGAAGCTTTCTTT
CDR3: CASSFTGNTEAFF

J: TRBJ1-2
size: .
V: TRBV19
D: TRBD1
DNA: TGTGCCAGTAGTCAGGGGGCGCGAGGCTATGGCTACACCTTC
CDR3: CASSQGARGYGYTF

J: TRBJ1-3
size: .
V: TRBV11-2
D: .
DNA: TGTGCCAGCAGCGTAGCCCAACTCTCTGGAAACACCATATATTTT
CDR3: CASSVAQLSGNTIYF